Sequencing of this TCR beta chain was carried out in a study of circulating CD8 cells and anti-PD-1 response in melanoma. Using approximately 15 ng of total RNA, TCR libraries were made with the QIAseq Immune Repertoire TCR panel. Via MiXCR, TCRdb re-called the reads, giving one row per CDR3 protein. The repertoire holds 150 to 200 distinct CDR3 sequences, with around 9.2% as singletons. Sorting of live CD3+CD8+TCRalphabeta+ cells by PD-1 and/or TIGIT gave four subsets. This clonotype was counted a few times. A much larger clone is a single base away; this may be a read error. This sequence originates from a human donor with melanoma. The specimen comprised CD8+ T cells from PBMCs, sampled at baseline or after one month of anti-PD-1 therapy (not recorded which).

DNA for the CDR3: TGTGCCAGCAGCGCCCTGGGACTATTCTACAATGAGCAGTTCTTC. Its protein is CASSALGLFYNEQFF. V gene TRBV7-2 combines with J gene TRBJ2-1; 7 positions agree with TRBD2. The V gene end was trimmed by 5 bases and the J gene end by 3 bases; junction bases not matched to a gene: 7. Germline V gene lookup returns CDR1 SGHTA and CDR2 FQGNSA. The CDR3 totals 15 residues.